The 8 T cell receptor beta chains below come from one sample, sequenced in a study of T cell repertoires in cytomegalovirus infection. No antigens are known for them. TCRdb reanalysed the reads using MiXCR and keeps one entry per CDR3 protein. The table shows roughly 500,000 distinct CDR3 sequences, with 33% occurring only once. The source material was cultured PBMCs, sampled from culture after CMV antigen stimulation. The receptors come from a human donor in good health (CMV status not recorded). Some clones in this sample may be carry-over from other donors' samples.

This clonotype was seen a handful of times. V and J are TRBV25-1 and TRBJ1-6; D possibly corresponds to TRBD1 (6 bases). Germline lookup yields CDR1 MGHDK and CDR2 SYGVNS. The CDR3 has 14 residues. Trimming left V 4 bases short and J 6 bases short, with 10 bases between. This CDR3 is CASSVTGFNSPLHF. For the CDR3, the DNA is TGTGCCAGCAGTGTGACAGGATTTAATTCACCCCTCCACTTT.

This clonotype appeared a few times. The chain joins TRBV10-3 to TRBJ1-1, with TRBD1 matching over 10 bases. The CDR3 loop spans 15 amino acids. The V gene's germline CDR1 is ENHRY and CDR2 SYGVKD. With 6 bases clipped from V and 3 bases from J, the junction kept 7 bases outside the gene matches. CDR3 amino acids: CAIRGDRGRDTEAFF. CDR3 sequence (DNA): TGTGCCATCAGGGGGGACAGGGGACGTGACACTGAAGCTTTCTTT.

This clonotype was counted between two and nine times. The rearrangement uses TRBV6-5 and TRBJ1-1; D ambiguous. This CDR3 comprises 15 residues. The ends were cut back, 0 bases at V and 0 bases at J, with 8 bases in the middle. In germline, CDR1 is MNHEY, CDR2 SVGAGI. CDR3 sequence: CASSYSRNMNTEAFF. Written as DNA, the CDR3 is TGTGCCAGCAGTTACTCAAGAAACATGAACACTGAAGCTTTCTTT.

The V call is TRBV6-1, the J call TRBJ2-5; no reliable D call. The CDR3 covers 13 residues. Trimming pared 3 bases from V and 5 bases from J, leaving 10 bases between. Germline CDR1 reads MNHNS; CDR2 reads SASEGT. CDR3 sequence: CASSEMLRETQYF. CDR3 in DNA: TGTGCCAGCAGTGAGATGCTACGGGAGACCCAGTACTTC.

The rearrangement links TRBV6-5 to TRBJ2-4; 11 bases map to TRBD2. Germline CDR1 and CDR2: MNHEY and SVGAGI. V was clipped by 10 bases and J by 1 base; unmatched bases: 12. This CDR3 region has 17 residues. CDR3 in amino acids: CANSALAGGPAKNIQYF. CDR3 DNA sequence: TGTGCCAACAGCGCCTTAGCGGGAGGGCCTGCCAAAAACATTCAGTACTTC.

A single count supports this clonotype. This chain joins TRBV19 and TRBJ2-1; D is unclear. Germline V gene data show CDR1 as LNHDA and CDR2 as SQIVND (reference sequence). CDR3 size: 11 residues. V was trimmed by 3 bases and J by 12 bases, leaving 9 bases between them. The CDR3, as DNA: TGTGCCAGTAGTATTGGTCCTGTGCAGTTCTTC. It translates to CASSIGPVQFF.

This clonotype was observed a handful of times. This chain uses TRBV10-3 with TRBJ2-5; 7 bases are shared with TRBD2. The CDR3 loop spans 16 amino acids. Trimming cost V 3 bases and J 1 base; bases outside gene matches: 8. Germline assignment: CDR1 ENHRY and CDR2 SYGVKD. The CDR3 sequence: CAISELAIFFQETQYF. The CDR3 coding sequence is TGTGCCATCAGTGAACTAGCGATCTTCTTCCAAGAGACCCAGTACTTC.

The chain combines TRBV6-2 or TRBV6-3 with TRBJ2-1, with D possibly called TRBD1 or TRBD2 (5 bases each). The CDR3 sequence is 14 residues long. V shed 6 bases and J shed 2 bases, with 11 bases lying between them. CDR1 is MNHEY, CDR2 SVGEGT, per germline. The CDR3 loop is CASRQALAYNEQFF. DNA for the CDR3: TGTGCCAGCAGACAGGCACTAGCCTACAATGAGCAGTTCTTC.